This TCR beta chain was sequenced during a study of PD-L1 blockade in urothelial cancer. General study points: Pretreatment TCR clonality in blood, when below the median, was predictive of better survival.

In germline, CDR1 is MGHRA, CDR2 YSYEKL. This CDR3 is built from 16 residues. Trimming at V came to 3 bases and at J to 1 base, leaving 6 bases not matched to a gene. Sequencing used immunoSEQ multiplex PCR; TCRdb keeps in-frame clones, though not all of them. The data contain tens of thousands of clones, about 86% of them singletons. Remarks on this clone: What it binds is unknown.

Regarding time point: peripheral blood 6 weeks after treatment start. This chain uses TRBV4-1 with TRBJ1-2; 9 bases fit TRBD1. This TCR derives from a man aged 55 to 70 with urothelial cancer. Sequenced here: PBMCs, sampled around atezolizumab (anti-PD-L1) treatment. In DNA form, the CDR3 reads TGCGCCAGCAGCCACCCCGGGACAGGGTTTAACTATGGCTACACCTTC. It yields the protein CASSHPGTGFNYGYTF.